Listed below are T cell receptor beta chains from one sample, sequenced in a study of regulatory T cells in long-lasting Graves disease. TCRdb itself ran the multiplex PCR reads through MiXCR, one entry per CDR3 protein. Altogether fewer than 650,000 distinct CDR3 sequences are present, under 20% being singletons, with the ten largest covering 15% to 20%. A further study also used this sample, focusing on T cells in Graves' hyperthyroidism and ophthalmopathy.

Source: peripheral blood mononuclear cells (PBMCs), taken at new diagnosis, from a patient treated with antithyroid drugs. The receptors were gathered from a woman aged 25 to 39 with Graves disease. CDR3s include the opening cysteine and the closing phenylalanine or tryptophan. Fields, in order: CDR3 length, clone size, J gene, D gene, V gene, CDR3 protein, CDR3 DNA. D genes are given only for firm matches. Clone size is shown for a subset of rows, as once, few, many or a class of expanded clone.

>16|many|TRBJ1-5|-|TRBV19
CASRVKLIGGNQPQHF
TGTGCCAGTAGGGTGAAACTGATCGGAGGCAATCAGCCCCAGCATTTT
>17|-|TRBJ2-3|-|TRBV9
CASSVGGRRPNTDTQYF
TGTGCCAGCAGCGTAGGCGGTCGCAGGCCGAACACAGATACGCAGTATTTT
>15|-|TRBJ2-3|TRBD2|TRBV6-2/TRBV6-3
CASSVLAGVTDTQYF
TGTGCCAGCAGTGTTCTAGCGGGGGTCACAGATACGCAGTATTTT
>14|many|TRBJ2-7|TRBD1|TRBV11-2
CASSLVWGQGSQYF
TGTGCCAGCAGCTTAGTTTGGGGACAGGGTTCTCAGTACTTC
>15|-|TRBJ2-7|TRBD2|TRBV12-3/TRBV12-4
CASRRSSGSSYEQYF
TGTGCCAGCAGGCGATCTAGCGGTAGCTCCTACGAGCAGTACTTC
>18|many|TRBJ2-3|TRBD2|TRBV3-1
CASSLSGVWTSSTDTQYF
TGTGCCAGCAGCCTTAGCGGGGTTTGGACCTCAAGCACAGATACGCAGTATTTT
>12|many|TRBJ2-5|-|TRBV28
CASMSLFETQYF
TGTGCCAGCATGAGTTTGTTTGAGACCCAGTACTTC
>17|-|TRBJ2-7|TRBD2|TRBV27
CASSSPGLAGISYEQYF
TGTGCCAGCAGTTCGCCGGGACTAGCGGGAATCTCCTACGAGCAGTACTTC
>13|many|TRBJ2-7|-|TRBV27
CASRTGFPYEQYF
TGTGCCAGCAGGACCGGGTTCCCCTACGAGCAGTACTTC
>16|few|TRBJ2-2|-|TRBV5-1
CASSRHEGSRTGELFF
TGCGCCAGCAGCAGACACGAGGGATCTAGAACCGGGGAGCTGTTTTTT
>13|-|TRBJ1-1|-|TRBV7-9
CAIPGRVFTEAFF
TGTGCCATACCGGGCCGGGTTTTCACTGAAGCTTTCTTT
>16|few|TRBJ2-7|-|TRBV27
CASSPSLRGISYEQYF
TGTGCCAGCAGTCCCTCACTCAGGGGCATCTCCTACGAGCAGTACTTC
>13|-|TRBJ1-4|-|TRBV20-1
CSASPQQGEKLFF
TGCAGTGCTAGCCCCCAGCAGGGTGAAAAACTGTTTTTT
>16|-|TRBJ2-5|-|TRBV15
CATIGLPGRGQETQYF
TGTGCCACCATCGGACTACCCGGCAGAGGCCAAGAGACCCAGTACTTC
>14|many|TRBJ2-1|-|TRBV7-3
CASSSTQGGLQQFF
TGTGCCAGCAGCTCAACCCAAGGAGGGCTACAGCAGTTCTTC
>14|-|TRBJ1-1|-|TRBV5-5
CASSLRWPGTEAFF
TGTGCCAGCAGCTTGCGCTGGCCCGGCACTGAAGCTTTCTTT
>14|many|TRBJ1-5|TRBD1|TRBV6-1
CASCPTGGYQPQHF
TGTGCCAGCTGTCCGACAGGGGGATATCAGCCCCAGCATTTT
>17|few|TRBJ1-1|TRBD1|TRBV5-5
CASSLEIGTASNTEAFF
TGTGCCAGCAGCTTGGAAATCGGGACAGCTTCCAACACTGAAGCTTTCTTT
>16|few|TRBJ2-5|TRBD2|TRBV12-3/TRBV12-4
CASSSFRAGGQETQYF
TGTGCCAGCAGTTCCTTCCGAGCGGGAGGCCAAGAGACCCAGTACTTC
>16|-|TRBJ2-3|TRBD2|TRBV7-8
CASSLMGGTNPWTQYF
TGTGCCAGCAGCTTAATGGGAGGGACTAACCCGTGGACGCAGTATTTT
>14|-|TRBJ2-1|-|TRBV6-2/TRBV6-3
CASWRGSPYNEQFF
TGTGCCAGCTGGCGGGGAAGCCCCTACAATGAGCAGTTCTTC
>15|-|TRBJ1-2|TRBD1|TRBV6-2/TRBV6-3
CASSSQTGNNYGYTF
TGTGCCAGCAGTTCCCAGACAGGGAATAACTATGGCTACACCTTC
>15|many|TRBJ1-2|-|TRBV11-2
CASSLGSGFLDGYTF
TGTGCCAGCAGCTTAGGCTCAGGTTTCCTGGATGGCTACACCTTC
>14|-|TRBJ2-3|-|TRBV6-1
CASSSTRATPRQYF
TGTGCCAGCAGTAGTACCAGGGCTACCCCTCGTCAGTATTTT
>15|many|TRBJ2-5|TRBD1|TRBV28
CASGLTGGLQETQYF
TGTGCCAGCGGATTGACAGGGGGTTTGCAAGAGACCCAGTACTTC
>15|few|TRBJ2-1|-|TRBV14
CASSLLTLSYNEQFF
TGTGCCAGCAGCCTCCTGACCCTCTCCTACAATGAGCAGTTCTTC
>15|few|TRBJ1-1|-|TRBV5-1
CASSLGFGANTEAFF
TGCGCCAGCAGCTTGGGGTTCGGGGCGAACACTGAAGCTTTCTTT
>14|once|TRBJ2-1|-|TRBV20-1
CSARLSRSYNEQFF
TGCAGTGCTAGACTAAGTAGGTCCTACAATGAGCAGTTCTTC
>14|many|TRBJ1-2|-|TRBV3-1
CASSGGQPFYGYTF
TGTGCCAGCAGCGGAGGACAGCCGTTCTATGGCTACACCTTC
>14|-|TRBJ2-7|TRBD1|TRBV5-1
CASSSTGQAYEQYF
TGCGCCAGCAGCTCAACAGGACAGGCCTACGAGCAGTACTTC
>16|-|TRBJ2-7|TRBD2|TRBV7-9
CASSTSGRRSSYEQYF
TGTGCCAGCAGCACTAGCGGGAGGCGGAGCTCCTACGAGCAGTACTTC
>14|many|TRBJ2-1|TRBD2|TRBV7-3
CASSWLAGGGEQFF
TGTGCCAGCAGCTGGCTAGCGGGAGGGGGTGAGCAGTTCTTC
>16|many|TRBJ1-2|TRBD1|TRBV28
CASSSHSTGVRYGYTF
TGTGCCAGCAGTTCACACTCGACAGGGGTTCGGTATGGCTACACCTTC
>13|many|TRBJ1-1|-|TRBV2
CASSEGGFTEAFF
TGTGCCAGCAGTGAGGGTGGGTTCACTGAAGCTTTCTTT
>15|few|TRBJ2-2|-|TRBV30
CAWKEGLVGTGELFF
TGTGCCTGGAAAGAGGGGCTAGTTGGTACCGGGGAGCTGTTTTTT
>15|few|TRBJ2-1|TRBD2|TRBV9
CASSVPSGINNEQFF
TGTGCCAGCAGCGTCCCTAGCGGGATAAACAATGAGCAGTTCTTC
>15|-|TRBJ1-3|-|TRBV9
CASSVAFGSGNTIYF
TGTGCCAGCAGCGTAGCTTTTGGCTCCGGAAACACCATATATTTT
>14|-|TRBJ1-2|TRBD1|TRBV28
CASSSGQGDYGYTF
TGTGCCAGCAGTTCGGGACAGGGGGACTATGGCTACACCTTC
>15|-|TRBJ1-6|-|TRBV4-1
CASSPPGVANSPLHF
TGCGCCAGCAGCCCACCGGGAGTTGCTAATTCACCCCTCCACTTT
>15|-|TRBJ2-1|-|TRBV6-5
CASSFRLNSYNEQFF
TGTGCCAGCAGTTTTCGACTAAACTCCTACAATGAGCAGTTCTTC
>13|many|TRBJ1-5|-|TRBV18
CASSPSQNQPQHF
TGTGCCAGCTCACCAAGCCAAAATCAGCCCCAGCATTTT
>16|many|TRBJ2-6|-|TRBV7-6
CASSYLGGSGANVLTF
TGTGCCAGCAGCTACCTAGGGGGCTCTGGGGCCAACGTCCTGACTTTC
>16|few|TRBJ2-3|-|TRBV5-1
CASSLGLHMATDTQYF
TGCGCCAGCAGCTTGGGCCTACACATGGCCACAGATACGCAGTATTTT
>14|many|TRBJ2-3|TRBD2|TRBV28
CASSSAGGIDTQYF
TGTGCCAGCAGTTCGGCGGGAGGAATAGATACGCAGTATTTT
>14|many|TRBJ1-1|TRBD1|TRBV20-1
CSARGLTGDTEAFF
TGCAGTGCTAGAGGTCTCACAGGGGACACTGAAGCTTTCTTT
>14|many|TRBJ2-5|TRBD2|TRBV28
CASSSRAGVETQYF
TGTGCCAGCAGTTCCCGAGCGGGAGTAGAGACCCAGTACTTC
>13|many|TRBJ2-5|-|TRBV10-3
CASRAVVEETQYF
TGTGCCTCAAGGGCCGTCGTGGAGGAGACCCAGTACTTC
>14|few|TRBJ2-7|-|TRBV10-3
CAISSGIASYEQYF
TGTGCCATCAGCTCGGGGATTGCCTCCTACGAGCAGTACTTC
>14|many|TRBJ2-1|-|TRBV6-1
CASRRRTAYNEQFF
TGTGCCAGCAGACGCCGGACAGCCTACAATGAGCAGTTCTTC
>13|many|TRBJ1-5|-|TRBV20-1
CSAISQYNQPQHF
TGCAGTGCTATTTCACAATATAATCAGCCCCAGCATTTT
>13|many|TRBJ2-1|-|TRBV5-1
CASSLAVDNEQFF
TGTGCCAGCAGCTTAGCGGTTGACAATGAGCAGTTCTTC
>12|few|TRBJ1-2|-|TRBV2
CASSGGAGGYTF
TGTGCCAGCAGTGGGGGGGCAGGCGGCTACACCTTC
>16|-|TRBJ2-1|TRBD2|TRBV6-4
CASSQKAGAFYNEQFF
TGTGCCAGCAGTCAAAAAGCGGGGGCATTTTACAATGAGCAGTTCTTC
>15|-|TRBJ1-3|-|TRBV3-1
CASSQGGFPGNTIYF
TGTGCCAGCAGCCAAGGGGGGTTTCCTGGAAACACCATATATTTT
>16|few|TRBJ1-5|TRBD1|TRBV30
CAWSAPTGEYNQPQHF
TGTGCCTGGAGTGCCCCAACAGGGGAGTACAATCAGCCCCAGCATTTT
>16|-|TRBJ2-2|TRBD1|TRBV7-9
CASSVRQGGSTGELFF
TGTGCCAGCAGCGTCAGACAGGGGGGGTCCACCGGGGAGCTGTTTTTT
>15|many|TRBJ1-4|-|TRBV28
CASTQTGPANEKLFF
TGTGCCAGCACTCAAACCGGACCGGCTAATGAAAAACTGTTTTTT
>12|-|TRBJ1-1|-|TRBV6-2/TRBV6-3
CASRGPGEEAFF
TGTGCCAGCAGGGGTCCCGGAGAAGAAGCTTTCTTT
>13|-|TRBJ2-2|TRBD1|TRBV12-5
CASGQGVAGELFF
TGTGCTAGTGGACAGGGGGTCGCCGGGGAGCTGTTTTTT